The rows below give T cell receptor beta chains drawn from one sample of a study of human T cells and chemical hapten exposure. TCRdb fed the RACE reads into MiXCR, producing one record per CDR3 protein. The sample shows some 110,000 distinct CDR3 sequences, under 35% of them seen only once. This material consisted of whole blood, taken in connection with sensitization to the hapten diphenylcyclopropenone (DPC). These receptors all stem from a man in his forties with alopecia areata. Some clones in this sample may be carry-over from other donors' samples. Both conserved end residues are part of each CDR3. Each record gives: V gene, J gene, clone size, D gene, CDR3 protein, CDR3 DNA. A D gene is named only where the DNA matches it firmly. Size values are once, few and many counts, or a class for expanded clones, and some rows have none.

>TRBV20-1|TRBJ2-3|few|TRBD2
CSARGGGRIDTQYF
TGCAGTGCTAGAGGCGGCGGGAGAATAGATACGCAGTATTTT
>TRBV29-1|TRBJ2-6|few|TRBD1
CSVRTGDGANVLTF
TGCAGCGTGAGGACAGGGGACGGGGCCAACGTCCTGACTTTC
>TRBV19|TRBJ2-5|.|TRBD2
CASSISFGLAGGTETQYF
TGTGCCAGTAGTATTTCGTTCGGACTAGCGGGAGGGACGGAGACCCAGTACTTC
>TRBV9|TRBJ2-2|.|.
CASSPKEAAPNTGELFF
TGTGCCAGCAGCCCTAAGGAAGCGGCGCCGAACACCGGGGAGCTGTTTTTT
>TRBV3-1|TRBJ1-5|.|.
CASSQDRNQPQHF
TGTGCCAGCAGCCAAGATAGGAATCAGCCCCAGCATTTT
>TRBV20-1|TRBJ2-3|.|TRBD2
CSASFGRTSTDTQYF
TGCAGTGCTAGCTTCGGGAGGACTAGCACAGATACGCAGTATTTT
>TRBV20-1|TRBJ2-2|.|TRBD2
CSARRGLAGYSNTGELFF
TGCAGTGCGAGAAGAGGACTAGCGGGTTACTCGAACACCGGGGAGCTGTTTTTT
>TRBV20-1|TRBJ1-1|.|.
CSATTSGGSGSGAFF
TGCAGTGCTACAACCTCAGGCGGGTCAGGTAGTGGAGCTTTCTTT
>TRBV29-1|TRBJ2-3|once|.
CSVSWLIDTQYF
TGCAGCGTTAGTTGGCTTATAGATACGCAGTATTTT
>TRBV5-4|TRBJ1-2|once|.
CASSLGGTPYGYTF
TGTGCCAGCAGCTTAGGAGGTACCCCCTATGGCTACACCTTC
>TRBV29-1|TRBJ2-1|few|.
CSVGTFSYNEQFF
TGCAGCGTTGGGACATTCTCCTACAATGAGCAGTTCTTC
>TRBV5-1|TRBJ2-5|.|TRBD1
CASSPSRQGSRIETQYF
TGCGCCAGCAGCCCCTCCCGACAGGGAAGTCGTATCGAGACCCAGTACTTC
>TRBV29-1|TRBJ1-1|few|.
CSVVGTEAFF
TGCAGCGTCGTAGGCACTGAAGCTTTCTTT
>TRBV20-1|TRBJ2-7|few|TRBD2
CSARTSGRSYEQYF
TGCAGTGCTCGGACTAGCGGGAGGTCTTACGAGCAGTACTTC
>TRBV7-6|TRBJ2-5|.|TRBD1
CASSSTGAAQETQYF
TGTGCCAGCAGCTCGACAGGGGCGGCCCAAGAGACCCAGTACTTC
>TRBV7-6|TRBJ2-1|.|.
CASSLSVEGEQFF
TGTGCCAGCAGCTTAAGTGTAGAGGGTGAGCAGTTCTTC
>TRBV20-1|TRBJ2-3|few|TRBD2
CSASPSAGGAHSTDTQYF
TGCAGTGCTAGCCCCTCAGCGGGAGGGGCCCATAGCACAGATACGCAGTATTTT
>TRBV12-3/TRBV12-4|TRBJ2-7|.|TRBD1
CASSRTGDWSEQYF
TGTGCCAGCAGTCGTACAGGGGATTGGTCCGAGCAGTACTTC
>TRBV20-1|TRBJ2-1|.|TRBD2
CSAPGGGTSGRNDNEQFF
TGCAGTGCCCCCGGGGGTGGGACTAGCGGGAGAAACGACAATGAGCAGTTCTTC
>TRBV6-2/TRBV6-3|TRBJ2-1|.|TRBD2
CASREGLAYNEQFF
TGTGCCAGCAGAGAGGGACTAGCGTACAATGAGCAGTTCTTC
>TRBV10-3|TRBJ1-3|few|.
CAIRPDGDSGNTIYF
TGTGCCATCAGGCCTGACGGAGACTCTGGAAACACCATATATTTT
>TRBV12-5|TRBJ1-1|.|.
CASGLRGLNTEAFF
TGTGCTAGTGGTTTGAGAGGGCTGAACACTGAAGCTTTCTTT
>TRBV25-1|TRBJ1-6|few|.
CASAAHHDSPLHF
TGTGCCAGCGCTGCCCACCATGATTCACCCCTCCACTTT
>TRBV5-1|TRBJ2-1|.|TRBD2
CASRGSGSNYEQFF
TGCGCCAGCAGGGGTAGCGGGAGCAATTATGAGCAGTTCTTC
>TRBV20-1|TRBJ2-3|.|.
CSASFGSSVSYTDTQYF
TGCAGTGCTTCTTTCGGGTCTAGCGTATCTTACACAGATACGCAGTATTTT
>TRBV2|TRBJ2-3|.|TRBD2
CASRGTSVDADTQYF
TGTGCCAGCAGGGGGACTAGCGTTGACGCAGATACGCAGTATTTT
>TRBV5-4|TRBJ1-2|.|.
CASSLTAANYGYTF
TGTGCCAGCAGCTTGACAGCGGCTAACTATGGCTACACCTTC
>TRBV25-1|TRBJ2-2|.|TRBD2
CASSAPGTSGMYHVPATNTGELFF
TGTGCCAGCAGTGCCCCCGGGACTAGCGGGATGTATCATGTGCCGGCAACGAACACCGGGGAGCTGTTTTTT
>TRBV4-3|TRBJ2-3|.|TRBD2
CASSPAGGPLDTQYF
TGCGCCAGCAGCCCAGCGGGAGGGCCTTTAGATACGCAGTATTTT
>TRBV20-1|TRBJ2-1|.|.
CSARVLILPNEQFF
TGCAGTGCTAGAGTATTGATTCTCCCCAATGAGCAGTTCTTC
>TRBV15|TRBJ1-4|.|.
CATSRLWTENEKLFF
TGTGCCACCAGCAGACTTTGGACAGAAAATGAAAAACTGTTTTTT
>TRBV5-4|TRBJ1-2|.|.
CASQPRSVGAANYGYTF
TGTGCCAGCCAGCCTCGGAGTGTGGGGGCGGCTAACTATGGCTACACCTTC
>TRBV6-2/TRBV6-3|TRBJ2-4|few|TRBD1
CASRRMGQGDGIQYF
TGTGCCAGCAGACGAATGGGACAGGGGGACGGCATTCAGTACTTC
>TRBV24-1|TRBJ2-3|.|.
CATSAGWDTQYF
TGTGCCACCAGTGCCGGCTGGGATACGCAGTATTTT
>TRBV12-3/TRBV12-4|TRBJ1-2|.|TRBD1
CASSGTDQYGYTF
TGTGCCAGCAGCGGGACAGACCAATATGGCTACACCTTC
>TRBV4-3|TRBJ2-3|few|.
CASSQGHLDTDTQYF
TGCGCCAGCAGCCAAGGACACCTAGACACAGATACGCAGTATTTT
>TRBV28|TRBJ1-6|few|TRBD1
CASRRTGLSNSPLHF
TGTGCCAGCAGAAGGACAGGGTTAAGTAATTCACCCCTCCACTTT
>TRBV2|TRBJ2-5|few|TRBD2
CASSEASGRTQRAQYF
TGTGCCAGCAGTGAAGCTAGCGGGAGGACCCAGCGGGCCCAGTACTTC
>TRBV7-2|TRBJ2-4|.|.
CASSLGSGRENIQYF
TGTGCCAGCAGCTTAGGGTCCGGCAGGGAGAACATTCAGTACTTC
>TRBV4-3|TRBJ2-3|few|TRBD2
CASSTGPLAGVTDTQYF
TGCGCCAGCAGCACTGGGCCCCTAGCGGGAGTTACAGATACGCAGTATTTT
>TRBV7-9|TRBJ2-7|few|TRBD2
CASSRGLAGGRSSYEQYF
TGTGCCAGCAGCCGGGGACTAGCGGGAGGTAGGAGCTCCTACGAGCAGTACTTC
>TRBV29-1|TRBJ2-1|few|TRBD2
CSVEVAGGQHNEQFF
TGCAGCGTTGAAGTAGCGGGAGGCCAGCACAATGAGCAGTTCTTC
>TRBV12-3/TRBV12-4|TRBJ2-3|.|.
CASSLPVGDTQYF
TGTGCCAGCAGTTTACCCGTTGGAGATACGCAGTATTTT
>TRBV24-1|TRBJ1-2|.|.
CATSEGGPNYGYTF
TGTGCCACCAGTGAAGGCGGACCTAACTATGGCTACACCTTC
>TRBV5-1|TRBJ2-1|few|TRBD1
CASSSQTGGPYNEQFF
TGCGCCAGCAGCTCCCAAACAGGGGGACCCTACAATGAGCAGTTCTTC
>TRBV6-2/TRBV6-3|TRBJ2-6|few|.
CASSGQLRANVLTF
TGTGCCAGCAGTGGACAGCTAAGGGCCAACGTCCTGACTTTC
>TRBV3-1|TRBJ1-4|few|.
CASSQVGRQDEKLFF
TGTGCCAGCAGCCAAGTGGGAAGACAAGATGAAAAACTGTTTTTT
>TRBV18|TRBJ2-3|.|TRBD1
CASSPRDRQSSTDTQYF
TGTGCCAGCTCACCTAGGGACAGGCAATCTAGCACAGATACGCAGTATTTT
>TRBV4-3|TRBJ2-3|.|TRBD2
CASSPGGLDTQYF
TGCGCCAGCAGCCCGGGAGGTTTGGATACGCAGTATTTT
>TRBV29-1|TRBJ2-2|.|TRBD1
CSVQDRVNTGELFF
TGCAGCGTTCAGGACAGGGTGAACACCGGGGAGCTGTTTTTT